These 18 T cell receptor beta chains share one sample of origin, sequenced in a study of vaccination and CD4 T cells after COVID-19. The Oncomine TCR Beta short-read assay sequenced DNA from cultured CD4+ T cells. A single record per CDR3 protein comes from TCRdb applying MiXCR to the PCR reads. The table shows 9,000 to 13,000 distinct CDR3 sequences, with almost 65% occurring only once. As to treatment: approximately nine-day PBMC culture with coronavirus spike peptide pools or control peptides (ViraFEST assay). What these receptors recognize is not known. Sequencing used CD4+ T cells from blood, cultured in vitro, obtained before SARS-CoV-2 vaccination. The receptors originated from a human donor who had recovered from COVID-19.

The rearrangement joins TRBV4-1 to TRBJ2-4; 7 positions agree with TRBD2. Per germline, CDR1 MGHRA and CDR2 YSYEKL. The CDR3 sequence is 15 residues long. Trimming took 4 bases from V and 6 from J; bases not matched to a gene: 9. The CDR3 DNA is TGCGCCAGCAGCCCTACCAGGCCGGGGGGAAACATTCAGTACTTC. The encoded protein is CASSPTRPGGNIQYF.

The rearrangement links TRBV27 to TRBJ1-5; maybe TRBD1 (5 bases). Trimming cost V 3 bases and J 3 bases, with 12 bases left between them. The CDR3 is made up of 15 amino acids. Germline assignment: CDR1 MNHEY and CDR2 SMNVEV (reference sequence). The CDR3 nucleotides read TGTGCCAGCAGTTTTGGGGCTGGAAACAATCAGCCCCAGCATTTT. It codes for CASSFGAGNNQPQHF.

In nucleotides, the CDR3 is TGTGCCAGCAGCCCCCGACTAGTACCCTACAATGAGCAGTTCTTC. This sequence encodes CASSPRLVPYNEQFF. The chain uses TRBV11-1 and TRBJ2-1; TRBD2 is a possible D gene (6 bases). This CDR3 is 15 amino acids long. Trimming pared 5 bases from V and 2 bases from J, leaving 13 bases between. CDR1 is SGHAT and CDR2 is FQDESV in the germline V gene (reference sequence).

The V call is TRBV19, the J call TRBJ2-5, with TRBD2 matching over 11 bases. The CDR3 consists of 16 residues. The trim removed 1 base at V and 4 bases at J, leaving 5 bases unmatched. Germline CDR1 is LNHDA and CDR2 is SQIVND (reference sequence). DNA for the CDR3: TGTGCCAGTAGTATAGGTTTGCTAGCGGGAGGAGAGACCCAGTACTTC. Protein product: CASSIGLLAGGETQYF.

The chain is built from TRBV7-9 and TRBJ1-3; TRBD1 is a possible D gene (6 bases). This CDR3 region has 13 residues. The germline CDR1 and CDR2 sequences are SEHNR and FQNEAQ (reference sequence). Trimming took off 10 bases at V and 0 bases at J, with 10 bases between the two ends. In nucleotides, the CDR3 is TGTGCCACCCCGACAGGCTCTGGAAACACCATATATTTT. Its translation: CATPTGSGNTIYF.

This rearrangement joins TRBV20-1 to TRBJ2-4, with unresolved D. The germline CDR1 and CDR2 sequences are DFQATT and SNEGSKA (reference sequence). With 2 bases removed from V and 4 bases from J, the gap between germline ends came to 9 bases. The CDR3 is 13 residues long. For the CDR3, the DNA is TGCAGTGCTAGACACGACACTAAAAACATTCAGTACTTC. Translation: CSARHDTKNIQYF.

The J gene is TRBJ2-3, the V gene TRBV2, with 8 nucleotides matching TRBD1. Trimming cost V 6 bases and J 1 base; bases outside gene matches: 6. The CDR3 has 15 amino acids. From germline, CDR1 is SNHLY and CDR2 FYNNEI. The CDR3 DNA is TGTGCCAGCAGCGAGGACAGGGCGGGCACAGATACGCAGTATTTT. Translating it yields CASSEDRAGTDTQYF.

The J gene is TRBJ1-4, the V gene TRBV30; possibly TRBD1 for D (6 bases). V lost 5 bases, J lost 7 bases, and 20 bases lay in between. The CDR3 covers 15 residues. The germline gives CDR1 GTSNPN, CDR2 SVGIG (reference sequence). The CDR3 loop is CAWGGGGARGEKLFF. For the CDR3, the DNA is TGTGCCTGGGGAGGTGGGGGGGCAAGGGGTGAAAAACTGTTTTTT. Based on the CDR3 plus reference TRBV30 and TRBJ1-4, the full variable domain is SQTIHQWPATLVQPVGSPLSLECTVEGTSNPNLYWYRQAAGRGLQLLFYSVGIGQISSEVPQNLSASRPQDRQFILSSKKLLLSDSGFYLCAWGGGGARGEKLFFGSGTQLSVL.

This clonotype was found once. V gene TRBV12-3 or TRBV12-4 combines with J gene TRBJ2-2; 11 bases line up with TRBD1. The CDR3 loop spans 16 amino acids. V gave up 6 bases and J gave up 3 bases; unmatched junction bases: 6. The CDR3 DNA sequence: TGTGCCAGCAGGGAACCGGGACAGGGGGACACCGGGGAGCTGTTTTTT. Amino acids: CASREPGQGDTGELFF.

The rearrangement uses TRBV4-1 and TRBJ2-5, with D perhaps being TRBD1 or TRBD2 (5 bases each). In germline, CDR1 is MGHRA, CDR2 YSYEKL. This CDR3 comprises 18 residues. The ends were cut back, 1 base at V and 9 bases at J, with 27 bases in the middle. CDR3 loop: CASSQVSLGASSKEAQYF. CDR3 bases: TGCGCCAGCAGCCAAGTATCTCTAGGGGCCTCGTCGAAGGAGGCCCAGTACTTC.

This chain joins TRBV7-9 and TRBJ1-1; the D gene is possibly TRBD1 (6 bases). Deletions cut 5 bases from V and 9 bases from J, with 16 bases between. Germline V CDR1 and CDR2: SEHNR, FQNEAQ (reference sequence). The CDR3 extends over 13 amino acids. The CDR3 bases are TGTGCCAGCAGCCCAATATCAGGGGCCCAAGCTTTCTTT. Its translation: CASSPISGAQAFF.

This rearrangement joins TRBV29-1 to TRBJ1-1, with D possibly matching TRBD1 (6 bases). Germline V gives CDR1 SQVTM, CDR2 ANQGSEA. This CDR3 comprises 13 residues. In DNA, the CDR3 is TGCACCATCACGGGACATCTGAACACTGAAGCTTTCTTT. This sequence encodes CTITGHLNTEAFF.

This chain joins TRBV7-9 and TRBJ1-2; no reliable D call. CDR1 and CDR2 (germline): SEHNR, FQNEAQ (reference sequence). This CDR3 is built from 15 residues. The V gene lost 3 bases and the J gene lost 5 bases, with 16 bases spanning the gap. The CDR3 DNA reads as TGTGCCAGCAGCTTCGTCGGCCCTACTACATATGGCTACACCTTC. Translating gives CASSFVGPTTYGYTF.

This clonotype was seen more than once but under ten times. CDR3 region: CASSSYTGELFF. CDR3 nucleotides: TGTGCCAGCAGCTCATATACCGGGGAGCTGTTTTTT. The V and J genes are TRBV7-2 and TRBJ2-2; no reliable D call. V dropped 4 bases and J dropped 5 bases, with 5 bases sitting between them. The CDR3 runs 12 residues. Germline loops: CDR1 SGHTA, CDR2 FQGNSA.

This chain joins TRBV6-1 and TRBJ2-1; D possibly corresponds to TRBD2 (7 bases). This CDR3 comprises 18 residues. Trimming shortened V by 5 bases and J by 2 bases, and 22 bases separated the two germline ends. The V gene's germline CDR1 is MNHNS and CDR2 SASEGT. For the CDR3, the DNA is TGTGCCAGCAGTCAAGATCCGGGGGCTAGCGGCGCCTACAATGAGCAGTTCTTC. Translated: CASSQDPGASGAYNEQFF.

The DNA of the CDR3 is TGTGCCAGCAGCTTAGCGGTGACTAGCGGGACAGAGCAGTTCTTC. Protein product: CASSLAVTSGTEQFF. The rearrangement uses TRBV7-6 and TRBJ2-1, with 11 bases lining up with TRBD2. Germline CDR1 reads SGHVS; CDR2 reads FNYEAQ. The CDR3 is 15 amino acids. The trim removed 0 bases at V and 10 bases at J, leaving 5 bases unmatched.

Only a few counts were recorded for this clonotype. The rearrangement joins TRBV20-1 to TRBJ2-3; 9 nucleotides align to TRBD1. CDR1 is DFQATT and CDR2 is SNEGSKA in the germline V gene (reference sequence). The CDR3 totals 15 residues. V lost 7 bases, J lost 0 bases, and 8 bases stayed unmatched. In DNA, the CDR3 is TGCAGTGGGGTATGGGACAGGGACAGCACAGATACGCAGTATTTT. Protein product: CSGVWDRDSTDTQYF.

There are a few counts of this clonotype. The chain uses TRBV7-8 and TRBJ1-5; no clear D gene. Trimming left V 1 base short and J 7 bases short, with 8 bases between. Germline values: CDR1 SGHVS, CDR2 FQNEAQ. The CDR3 consists of 13 residues. The CDR3 protein is CASSLEFGQPQHF. The CDR3 bases are TGTGCCAGCAGCTTAGAATTCGGCCAGCCCCAGCATTTT.